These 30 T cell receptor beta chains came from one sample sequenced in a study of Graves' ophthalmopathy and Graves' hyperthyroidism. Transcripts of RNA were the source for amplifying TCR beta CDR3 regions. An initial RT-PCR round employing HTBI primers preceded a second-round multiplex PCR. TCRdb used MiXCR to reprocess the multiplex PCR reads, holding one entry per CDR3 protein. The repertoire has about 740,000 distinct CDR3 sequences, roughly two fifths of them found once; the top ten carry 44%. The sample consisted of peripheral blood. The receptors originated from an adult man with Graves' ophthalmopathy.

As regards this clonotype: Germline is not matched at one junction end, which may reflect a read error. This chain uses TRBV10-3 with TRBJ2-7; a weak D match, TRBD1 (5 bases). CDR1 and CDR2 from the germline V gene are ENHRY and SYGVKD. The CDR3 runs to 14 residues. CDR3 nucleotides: TGTGCCAGCAGTTTATGGCAGGGTCCCTACGAGCAGTACTTC. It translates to CASSLWQGPYEQYF.

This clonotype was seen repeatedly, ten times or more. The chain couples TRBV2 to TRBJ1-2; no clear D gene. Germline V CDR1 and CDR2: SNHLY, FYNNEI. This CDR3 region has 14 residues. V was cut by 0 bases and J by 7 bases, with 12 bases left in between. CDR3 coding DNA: TGTGCCAGCAGTGAAGCACCCGTGAAGAGTGGCTACACCTTC. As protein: CASSEAPVKSGYTF.

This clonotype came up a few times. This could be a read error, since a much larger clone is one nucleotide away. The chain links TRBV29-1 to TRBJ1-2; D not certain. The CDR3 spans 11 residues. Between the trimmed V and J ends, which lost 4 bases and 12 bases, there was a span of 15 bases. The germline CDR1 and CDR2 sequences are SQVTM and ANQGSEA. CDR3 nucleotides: TGCAGCGTTGCGGCAGTCGAGGGCCACACCTTC. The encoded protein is CSVAAVEGHTF.

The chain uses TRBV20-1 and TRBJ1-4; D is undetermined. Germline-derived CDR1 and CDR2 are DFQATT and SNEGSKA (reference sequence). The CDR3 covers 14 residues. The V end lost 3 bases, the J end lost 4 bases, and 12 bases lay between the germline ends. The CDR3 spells CSASYGGGNEKLFF. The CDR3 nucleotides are TGCAGTGCTAGTTATGGCGGAGGTAATGAAAAACTGTTTTTT.

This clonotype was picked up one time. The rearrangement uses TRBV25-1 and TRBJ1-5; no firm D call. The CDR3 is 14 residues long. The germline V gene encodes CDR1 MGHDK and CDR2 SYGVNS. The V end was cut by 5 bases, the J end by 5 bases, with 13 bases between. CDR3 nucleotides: TGTGCCAGCAGTACAACCGAGACCGATCAGCCCCAGCATTTT. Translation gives CASSTTETDQPQHF.

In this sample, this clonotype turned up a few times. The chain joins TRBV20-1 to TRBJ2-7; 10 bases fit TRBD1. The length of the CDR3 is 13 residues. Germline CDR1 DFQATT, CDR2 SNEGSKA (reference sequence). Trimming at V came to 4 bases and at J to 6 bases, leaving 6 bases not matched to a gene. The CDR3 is CSATTDRGGEQYF. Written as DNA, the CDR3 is TGCAGTGCTACCACGGACAGGGGGGGCGAGCAGTACTTC.

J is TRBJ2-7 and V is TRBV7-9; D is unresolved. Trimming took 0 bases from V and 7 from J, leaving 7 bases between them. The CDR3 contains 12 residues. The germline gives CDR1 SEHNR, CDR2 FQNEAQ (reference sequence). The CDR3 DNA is TGTGCCAGCAGCTTAGCGTCGACGGAGCAGTACTTC. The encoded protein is CASSLASTEQYF.

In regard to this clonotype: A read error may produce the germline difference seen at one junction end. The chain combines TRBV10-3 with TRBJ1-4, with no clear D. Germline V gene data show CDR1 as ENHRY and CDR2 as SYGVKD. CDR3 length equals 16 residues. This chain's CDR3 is CASSYLLWSSREKLFF. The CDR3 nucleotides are TGTGCCAGCAGTTACCTCTTGTGGTCGAGTCGTGAAAAACTGTTTTTT.

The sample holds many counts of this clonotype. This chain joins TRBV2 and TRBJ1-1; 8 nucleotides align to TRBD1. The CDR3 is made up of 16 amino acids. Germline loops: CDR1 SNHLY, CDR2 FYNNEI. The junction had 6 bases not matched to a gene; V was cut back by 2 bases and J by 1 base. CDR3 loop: CASSERGQARNTEAFF. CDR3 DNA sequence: TGTGCCAGCAGTGAAAGGGGACAGGCCAGGAACACTGAAGCTTTCTTT.

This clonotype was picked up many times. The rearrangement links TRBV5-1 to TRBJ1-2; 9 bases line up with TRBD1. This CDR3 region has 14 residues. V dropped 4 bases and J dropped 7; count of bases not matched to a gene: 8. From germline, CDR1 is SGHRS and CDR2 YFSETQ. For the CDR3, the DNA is TGCGCCAGCAGCCGTCGGACAGGGGAGGCTGGCTACACCTTC. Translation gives CASSRRTGEAGYTF.

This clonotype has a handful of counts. Written as DNA, the CDR3 is TGCGCCAGCAGCATGGGACAGGCAGAAGAGACCCAGTACTTC. Amino acids: CASSMGQAEETQYF. V and J are TRBV5-1 and TRBJ2-5; 8 positions match TRBD1. This CDR3 contains 14 residues. CDR1 SGHRS and CDR2 YFSETQ come from the germline V gene. J gave up 3 bases and V 4 bases, and 5 bases lay outside the gene matches.

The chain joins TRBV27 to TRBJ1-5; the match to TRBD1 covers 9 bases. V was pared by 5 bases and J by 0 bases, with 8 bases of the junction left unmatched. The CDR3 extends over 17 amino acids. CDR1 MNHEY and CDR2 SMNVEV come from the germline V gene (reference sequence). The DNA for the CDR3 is TGTGCCAGCAGTGCTAAACAGGGGGCCAATAGCAATCAGCCCCAGCATTTT. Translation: CASSAKQGANSNQPQHF.

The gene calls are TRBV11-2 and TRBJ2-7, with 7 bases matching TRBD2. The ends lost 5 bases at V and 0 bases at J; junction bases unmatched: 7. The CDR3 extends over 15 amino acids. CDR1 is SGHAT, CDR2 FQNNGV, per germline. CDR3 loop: CASSQTGTNSYEQYF. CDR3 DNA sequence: TGTGCCAGCAGCCAAACCGGGACTAACTCCTACGAGCAGTACTTC.

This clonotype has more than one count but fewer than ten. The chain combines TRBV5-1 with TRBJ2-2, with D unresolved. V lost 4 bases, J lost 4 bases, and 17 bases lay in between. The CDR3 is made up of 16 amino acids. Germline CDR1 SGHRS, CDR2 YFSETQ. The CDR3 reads CASSPVWSATTGELFF. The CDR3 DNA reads TGCGCCAGCAGCCCCGTTTGGTCGGCGACCACCGGGGAGCTGTTTTTT.

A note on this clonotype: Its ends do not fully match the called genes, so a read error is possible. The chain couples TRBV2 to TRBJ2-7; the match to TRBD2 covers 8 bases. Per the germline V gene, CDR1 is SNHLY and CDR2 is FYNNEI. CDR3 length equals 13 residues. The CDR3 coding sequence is TGCGCCAGCGGCTCCCGACTAGCGTTCGAGCAGTACTTC. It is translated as CASGSRLAFEQYF.

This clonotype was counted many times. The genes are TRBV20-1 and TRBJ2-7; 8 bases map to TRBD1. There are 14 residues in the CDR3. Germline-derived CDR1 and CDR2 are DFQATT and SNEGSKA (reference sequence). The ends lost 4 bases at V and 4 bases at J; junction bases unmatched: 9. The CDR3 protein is CSAKRWDRTYEQYF. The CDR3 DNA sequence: TGCAGTGCTAAAAGGTGGGACAGGACGTACGAGCAGTACTTC.

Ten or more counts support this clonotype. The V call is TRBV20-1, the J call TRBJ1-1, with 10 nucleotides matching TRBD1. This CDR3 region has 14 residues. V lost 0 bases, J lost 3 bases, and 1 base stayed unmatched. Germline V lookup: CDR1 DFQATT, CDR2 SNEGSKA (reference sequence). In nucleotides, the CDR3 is TGCAGTGCTAGAGAAGACAGGGGGCACACTGAAGCTTTCTTT. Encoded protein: CSAREDRGHTEAFF.

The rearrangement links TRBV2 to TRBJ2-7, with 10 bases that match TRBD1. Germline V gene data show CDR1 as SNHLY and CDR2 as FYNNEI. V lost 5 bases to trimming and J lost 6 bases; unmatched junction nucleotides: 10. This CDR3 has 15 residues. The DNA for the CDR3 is TGTGCCAGCAGTTACCTCCGGGACAGGGGTGGCGAGCAGTACTTC. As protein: CASSYLRDRGGEQYF.

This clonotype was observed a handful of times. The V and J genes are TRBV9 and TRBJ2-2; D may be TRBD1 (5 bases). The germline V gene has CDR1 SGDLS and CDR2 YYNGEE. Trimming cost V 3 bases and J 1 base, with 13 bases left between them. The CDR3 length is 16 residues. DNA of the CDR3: TGTGCCAGCAGCGCCCATCAGGGTCAGAACACCGGGGAGCTGTTTTTT. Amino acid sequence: CASSAHQGQNTGELFF.

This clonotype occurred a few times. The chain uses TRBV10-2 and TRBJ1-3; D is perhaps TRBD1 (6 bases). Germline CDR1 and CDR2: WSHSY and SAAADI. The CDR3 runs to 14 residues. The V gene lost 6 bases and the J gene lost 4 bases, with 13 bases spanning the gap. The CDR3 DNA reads TGCGCCAGCAGCGTACAGGGTTTCGGAAACACCATATATTTT. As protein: CASSVQGFGNTIYF.

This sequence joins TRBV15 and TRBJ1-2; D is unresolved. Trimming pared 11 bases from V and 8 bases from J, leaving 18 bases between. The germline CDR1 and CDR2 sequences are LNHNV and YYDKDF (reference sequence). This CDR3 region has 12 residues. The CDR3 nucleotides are TGTGCCCTCCATGGAGGGAGGCAGGGCTACACCTTC. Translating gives CALHGGRQGYTF.

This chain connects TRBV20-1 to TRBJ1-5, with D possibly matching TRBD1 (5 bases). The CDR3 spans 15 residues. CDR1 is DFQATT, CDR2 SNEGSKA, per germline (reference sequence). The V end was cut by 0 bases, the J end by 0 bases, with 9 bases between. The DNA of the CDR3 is TGCAGTGCTAGAGATTGGGGGGATAGCAATCAGCCCCAGCATTTT. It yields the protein CSARDWGDSNQPQHF.

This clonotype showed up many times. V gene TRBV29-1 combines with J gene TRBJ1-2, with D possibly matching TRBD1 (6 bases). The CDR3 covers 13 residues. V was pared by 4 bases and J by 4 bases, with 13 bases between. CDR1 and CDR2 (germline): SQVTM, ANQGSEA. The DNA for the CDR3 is TGCAGCGTTGCCCAGGGACAAAGCTATGGCTACACCTTC. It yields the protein CSVAQGQSYGYTF.

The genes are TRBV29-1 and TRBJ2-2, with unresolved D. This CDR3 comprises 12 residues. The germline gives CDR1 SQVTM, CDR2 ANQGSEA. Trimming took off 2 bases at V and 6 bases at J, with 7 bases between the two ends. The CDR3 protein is CSVEHSPGELFF. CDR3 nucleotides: TGCAGCGTTGAACACAGCCCCGGGGAGCTGTTTTTT.

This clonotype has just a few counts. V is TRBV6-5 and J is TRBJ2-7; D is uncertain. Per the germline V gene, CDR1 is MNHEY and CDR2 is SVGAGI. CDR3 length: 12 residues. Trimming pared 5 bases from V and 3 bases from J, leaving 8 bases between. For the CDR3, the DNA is TGTGCCAGCAGTGTTTTCTTCTACGAGCAGTACTTC. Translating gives CASSVFFYEQYF.

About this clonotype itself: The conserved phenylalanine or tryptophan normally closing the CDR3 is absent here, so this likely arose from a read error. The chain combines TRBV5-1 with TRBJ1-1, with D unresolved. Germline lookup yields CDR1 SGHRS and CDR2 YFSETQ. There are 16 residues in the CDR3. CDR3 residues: CASSLVSGVTNTEAFL. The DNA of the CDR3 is TGTGCCAGCAGCTTGGTATCCGGGGTGACGAACACTGAAGCTTTCCTT.

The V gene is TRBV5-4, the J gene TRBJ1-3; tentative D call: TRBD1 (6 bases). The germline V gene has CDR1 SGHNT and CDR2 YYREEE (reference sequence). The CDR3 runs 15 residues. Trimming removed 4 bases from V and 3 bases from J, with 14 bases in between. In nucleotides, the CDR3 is TGTGCCAGCAGCGTGGACAGCCGTATTGGAAACACCATATATTTT. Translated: CASSVDSRIGNTIYF.

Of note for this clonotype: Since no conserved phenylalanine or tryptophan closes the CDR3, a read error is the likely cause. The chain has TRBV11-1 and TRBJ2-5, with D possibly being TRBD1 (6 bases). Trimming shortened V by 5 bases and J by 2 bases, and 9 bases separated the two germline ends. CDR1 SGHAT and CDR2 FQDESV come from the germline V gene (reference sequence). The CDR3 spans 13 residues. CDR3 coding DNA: TGTGCCAGCAGCCCCGGACAGCAAGAGACCCAGTACCTC. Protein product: CASSPGQQETQYL.

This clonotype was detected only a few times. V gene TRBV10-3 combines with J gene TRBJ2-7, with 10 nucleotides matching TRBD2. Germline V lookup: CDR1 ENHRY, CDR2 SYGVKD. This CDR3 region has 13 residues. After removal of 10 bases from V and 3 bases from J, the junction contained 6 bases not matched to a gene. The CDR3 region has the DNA TGTGCCAGCACTAGCGGGGACTACTACGAGCAGTACTTC. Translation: CASTSGDYYEQYF.

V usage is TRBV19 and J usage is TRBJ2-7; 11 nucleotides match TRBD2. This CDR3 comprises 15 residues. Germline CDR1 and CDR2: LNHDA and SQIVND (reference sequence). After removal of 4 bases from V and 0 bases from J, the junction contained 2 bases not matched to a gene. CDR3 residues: CASSKTSGDSYEQYF. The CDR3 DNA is TGTGCCAGTAGTAAGACTAGCGGGGACTCCTACGAGCAGTACTTC.